This T cell receptor beta chain was sequenced for a study of shared clonotypes between healthy human individuals. Study findings and constraints: Clonotype sharing levels among donors were expected to vary with sequencing depth.

Naive CD45RA+ and memory CD45RA-negative subsets were split from CD4+ cells. The CDR3 sequence is 14 residues long. With 4 bases removed from V and 8 bases from J, the gap between germline ends came to 17 bases. CDR1 is LNHDA, CDR2 SQIVND, per germline (reference sequence). The count of this clone is one. As yet, its antigen is unknown. Several immunoSEQ plates received, in even portions, the genomic DNA of each subset. Authors' data handling: Without quality scores, immunoSEQ junctional reads could not be filtered like full-length reads. TCRdb keeps only in-frame clones here, not all; method: immunoSEQ multiplex PCR. D and trimming come from the DNA, and the V and J calls and clone size come from that table. There are 950,000 to 1,100,000 clones in the sample; 75% to 85% occur only once, and around 0.61% lies in the top ten.

Sequencing used memory CD4+ T cells from PBMCs. This sample's subset: CD45RA-negative fraction. The receptor comes from a man younger than 35 in good health. Some clones in this sample may be carry-over from other donors' samples. V and J are TRBV19 and TRBJ1-2; D call uncertain. The CDR3 protein is CASSRGNVVNGYTF. In nucleotides, the CDR3 is TGTGCCAGTAGTAGAGGCAACGTTGTAAACGGCTACACCTTC. The full variable domain, with the rest looked up from reference TRBV19 and TRBJ1-2, is DGGITQSPKYLFRKEGQNVTLSCEQNLNHDAMYWYRQDPGQGLRLIYYSQIVNDFQKGDIAEGYSVSREKKESFPLTVTSAQKNPTAFYLCASSRGNVVNGYTFGSGTRLTVV.